This is a list of T cell receptor beta chains from one sample in a study of regulatory T cells in long-lasting Graves disease. Using its own MiXCR run on the multiplex PCR reads, TCRdb lists one record per CDR3 protein. The sample holds about 660,000 distinct CDR3 sequences; around 32% are singletons and the top ten take under 50%. Sequenced material: peripheral blood mononuclear cells (PBMCs), taken when the disease was refractory, from a patient treated with antithyroid drugs. These receptors all stem from a female donor with Graves disease. Both conserved end residues are part of each CDR3. Each record gives: J gene, V gene, D gene, clone size, CDR3 length, CDR3 protein, CDR3 DNA. The D gene is left open where the match is weak. Clone size is stated in some rows and not others, as once, few, many or a class when expanded.

TRBJ1-1 TRBV11-1 . many 15 CASSMNGVRNTEAFF TGTGCCAGCAGCATGAATGGGGTAAGGAACACTGAAGCTTTCTTT
TRBJ2-1 TRBV9 . . 13 CASSVVGVNEQFF TGTGCCAGCAGCGTAGTGGGGGTTAATGAGCAGTTCTTC
TRBJ1-2 TRBV5-1 . . 16 CASSLDNLLLTGGYTF TGCGCCAGCAGCTTGGATAACCTTCTCCTCACGGGTGGCTACACCTTC
TRBJ1-4 TRBV11-1 . many 13 CASSLQQNEKLFF TGTGCCAGCAGCTTGCAGCAAAATGAAAAACTGTTTTTT
TRBJ1-2 TRBV11-2 . . 13 CASSLNPDYGYAF TGTGCCAGCAGCCTGAACCCGGACTATGGCTACGCCTTC
TRBJ1-5 TRBV12-3/TRBV12-4 . many 12 CASSIDHQPQHF TGTGCCAGCAGTATCGATCATCAGCCCCAGCATTTT
TRBJ2-5 TRBV20-1 TRBD1 . 17 CSAIRDRGQAYQETQYF TGCAGTGCTATCCGGGACAGGGGCCAAGCGTACCAAGAGACCCAGTACTTC
TRBJ2-5 TRBV20-1 . . 12 CSAREVQETQYF TGCAGTGCTAGAGAAGTCCAAGAGACCCAGTACTTC
TRBJ2-3 TRBV2 . . 13 CASSEVSRDTQYF TGTGCCAGCAGTGAAGTAAGCCGGGATACGCAGTATTTT
TRBJ2-7 TRBV20-1 . . 13 CSASPGQLDEQYF TGCAGTGCTAGTCCCGGACAGTTAGACGAGCAGTACTTC
TRBJ1-6 TRBV3-1 . . 14 CASSQAGAVVPLHF TGTGCCAGCAGCCAAGCGGGGGCGGTTGTCCCCCTCCACTTT
TRBJ2-7 TRBV27 TRBD1 . 14 CASSMTGNNYEQYF TGTGCCAGCAGTATGACAGGGAACAACTACGAGCAGTACTTC
TRBJ1-5 TRBV28 TRBD1 many 16 CASRNTGVQGNQPQHF TGTGCCAGCAGAAATACAGGGGTTCAGGGCAATCAGCCCCAGCATTTT
TRBJ1-2 TRBV12-3/TRBV12-4 . many 14 CASSPGPLNYGYTF TGTGCCAGCAGCCCCGGGCCTTTGAACTATGGCTACACCTTC
TRBJ1-2 TRBV6-1 . many 12 CASSIEVYGYTF TGTGCCAGCAGTATTGAGGTCTATGGCTACACCTTC
TRBJ2-7 TRBV7-2 . many 13 CASSLTSSYEQYF TGTGCCAGCAGCCTTACAAGCTCCTACGAGCAGTACTTC
TRBJ2-6 TRBV2 TRBD1 . 16 CASSQITGAGANVLTF TGTGCCAGCAGTCAGATAACAGGGGCTGGGGCCAACGTCCTGACTTTC
TRBJ2-7 TRBV7-2 TRBD2 . 14 CASSLATSIHEQYF TGTGCCAGCAGCTTAGCGACTAGCATCCACGAGCAGTACTTC